What follows are 27 T cell receptor beta chains derived from one specimen sequenced in a study of Ad26.COV2.S vaccination and SARS-CoV-2 variants. The protocol was immunoSEQ multiplex PCR, while the TCRdb copy is restricted to in-frame clones and leaves out a portion. The table records 200,000 to 300,000 clones, around nine tenths of them present only once. The treatment: 15 to 20 received Ad26.COV2.S at low or high dose, single or two shots; about 5 received placebo; per-sample allocation not given. The samples date from day 63 after the first vaccine or placebo injection. Specimen: peripheral blood, collected in a trial of Ad26.COV2.S vaccine versus placebo. These receptors originate from a person between 18 and 59 years old who received the Ad26.COV2.S COVID-19 vaccine or a placebo.

V is TRBV28 and J is TRBJ2-2; TRBD2 matches 7 bases. CDR1 and CDR2 from the germline V gene are MDHEN and SYDVKM. The V and J ends lost 4 bases and 0 bases, in that order; junction bases with no gene match: 5. The CDR3 loop spans 16 amino acids. The CDR3: CASSWERGTNTGELFF. CDR3 bases: TGTGCCAGCAGTTGGGAGCGGGGCACGAACACCGGGGAGCTGTTTTTT. The complete variable domain, with remaining parts taken from reference TRBV28 and TRBJ2-2, reads DVKVTQSSRYLVKRTGEKVFLECVQDMDHENMFWYRQDPGLGLRLIYFSYDVKMKEKGDIPEGYSVSREKKERFSLILESASTNQTSMYLCASSWERGTNTGELFFGEGSRLTVL.

The J gene is TRBJ1-1, the V gene TRBV10-3; TRBD1 matches 8 bases. V lost 5 bases, J lost 4 bases, and 6 bases stayed unmatched. The CDR3 extends over 14 amino acids. Germline CDR1 reads ENHRY; CDR2 reads SYGVKD. Here the CDR3 DNA reads TGTGCCATCAGTTTACAGGGGGTCGGCACTGAAGCTTTCTTT. This sequence encodes CAISLQGVGTEAFF.

Only one count was recorded for this clone. The rearrangement joins TRBV5-8 to TRBJ1-4, with TRBD1 identical over 10 bases. The CDR3 loop spans 15 amino acids. The germline CDR1 and CDR2 sequences are SGHTS and YDEGEE. V was pared by 6 bases and J by 8 bases, with 10 bases of the junction left unmatched. CDR3 protein: CASTSDRDRGEKLFF. CDR3 DNA: TGTGCCAGCACCTCCGACCGGGACAGGGGCGAAAAACTGTTTTTT.

This chain joins TRBV6-1 and TRBJ2-1; D perhaps matches TRBD2 (7 bases). CDR3 length equals 16 residues. Germline V CDR1 and CDR2: MNHNS, SASEGT. Trimming pared 1 base from V and 2 bases from J, leaving 12 bases between. The CDR3 region has the DNA TGTGCCAGCAGTGAAGGGGGGGGGCCCCCCTACAATGAGCAGTTCTTC. Translated: CASSEGGGPPYNEQFF.

The chain couples TRBV6-2 or TRBV6-3 to TRBJ2-2, with D possibly matching TRBD2 (6 bases). From germline, CDR1 is MNHEY and CDR2 SVGEGT. The germline V and J ends were trimmed by 2 bases and 9 bases, with 13 bases remaining between them. This CDR3 has 14 amino acids. In nucleotides, the CDR3 is TGTGCCAGCAGTTACGTAGCGGATGTCAGGGAGCTGTTTTTT. Protein: CASSYVADVRELFF.

This sequence joins TRBV28 and TRBJ2-5; D is unresolved. V lost 10 bases, J lost 1 base, and 13 bases lay in between. Germline lookup yields CDR1 MDHEN and CDR2 SYDVKM. The CDR3 is made up of 13 amino acids. The CDR3 is CATGTRGQETQYF. CDR3 bases: TGTGCCACTGGAACGCGCGGCCAAGAGACCCAGTACTTC.

The chain has TRBV4-1 and TRBJ2-6, with a possible D match to TRBD2 (7 bases). Germline V gene sequence: CDR1 MGHRA, CDR2 YSYEKL. V lost 0 bases and J 3 bases, leaving 15 bases between the germline ends. The CDR3 consists of 18 residues. The CDR3 DNA is TGCGCCAGCAGCCAAGAGGCGGGGGCGCTTCGTGGGGCCAACGTCCTGACTTTC. This gives the protein CASSQEAGALRGANVLTF.

This clone was recorded only once. The identical CDR3 is also encoded by other nucleotide sequences in the sample. The chain couples TRBV2 to TRBJ2-5; D unclear. Trimming removed 1 base at V and 5 bases at J, with 5 bases between. This CDR3 has 12 residues. The germline V gene encodes CDR1 SNHLY and CDR2 FYNNEI. CDR3 nucleotide sequence: TGTGCCAGCAGTGAAGGACCGGAGACCCAGTACTTC. This gives the protein CASSEGPETQYF.

The CDR3 DNA follows: TGTGCCAGCCGTGGGACCGATCGCACAGATACGCAGTATTTT. Its translation is CASRGTDRTDTQYF. The chain links TRBV27 to TRBJ2-3, with D perhaps being TRBD1 or TRBD2 (5 bases each). V was clipped by 8 bases and J by 1 base, with 13 bases between them. Germline-derived CDR1 and CDR2 are MNHEY and SMNVEV (reference sequence). This CDR3 is 14 amino acids long.

The CDR3 reads CATSEPGRSDTQYF. The CDR3 DNA reads as TGTGCCACCAGTGAACCTGGCAGATCAGATACGCAGTATTTT. The V and J genes are TRBV24-1 and TRBJ2-3; D gene uncertain. Deletions cut 4 bases from V and 4 bases from J, with 11 bases between. Germline V gene data show CDR1 as KGHDR and CDR2 as SFDVKD. The CDR3 consists of 14 residues.

This clone was found once. The V gene is TRBV11-2, the J gene TRBJ2-1; 7 nucleotides line up with TRBD2. CDR1 and CDR2 (germline): SGHAT, FQNNGV. Losses at the gene ends were 5 bases for V and 5 bases for J; bases not matched to a gene: 18. There are 18 residues in the CDR3. CDR3 amino acids: CASSPRPAGTTGNNEQFF. The CDR3 nucleotides are TGTGCCAGCAGCCCAAGGCCAGCGGGAACGACGGGCAACAATGAGCAGTTCTTC.

The chain links TRBV6-5 to TRBJ1-6; 7 nucleotides match TRBD1. Losses at the gene ends were 8 bases for V and 13 bases for J; bases not matched to a gene: 14. The CDR3 extends over 14 amino acids. Germline lookup yields CDR1 MNHEY and CDR2 SVGAGI. The CDR3 nucleotides read TGTGCCAGCCGCTCGGACAGGCAGTGGGGGCCCCTCCACTTT. Its translation: CASRSDRQWGPLHF.

The CDR3 here is CASSISGLANQPQHF. CDR3 bases: TGTGCCAGTAGTATATCAGGGTTGGCGAATCAGCCCCAGCATTTT. The chain uses TRBV19 and TRBJ1-5; D might be TRBD1 (5 bases). V was trimmed by 2 bases and J by 4 bases, leaving 12 bases between them. This CDR3 comprises 15 residues. The germline CDR1 and CDR2 sequences are LNHDA and SQIVND (reference sequence).

The chain recombines TRBV9 with TRBJ2-3; 8 bases map to TRBD1. Germline V CDR1 and CDR2: SGDLS, YYNGEE. V was pared by 2 bases and J by 2 bases, with 4 bases of the junction left unmatched. The CDR3 totals 15 residues. As DNA, the CDR3 is TGTGCCAGCAGCGTCGGGACAGGATTCACAGATACGCAGTATTTT. Translated, it gives CASSVGTGFTDTQYF.

The chain couples TRBV19 to TRBJ1-1; 8 nucleotides line up with TRBD1. Germline V gives CDR1 LNHDA, CDR2 SQIVND (reference sequence). The V gene end was trimmed by 4 bases and the J gene end by 5 bases; junction bases not matched to a gene: 9. This CDR3 is built from 15 residues. CDR3 nucleotides: TGTGCCAGTAGTACTCAGGGGGCGGTGGGGACTGAAGCTTTCTTT. Protein product: CASSTQGAVGTEAFF.

The chain recombines TRBV7-8 with TRBJ2-3; D might be TRBD2 (5 bases). V lost 5 bases and J lost 13, with 16 bases in between. This CDR3 spans 12 amino acids. Germline V gene sequence: CDR1 SGHVS, CDR2 FQNEAQ. CDR3 protein: CASSRGSQKEYF. CDR3 nucleotide sequence: TGTGCCAGCAGCCGGGGTAGCCAAAAGGAGTATTTT.

This clone was counted only a few times. The chain links TRBV28 to TRBJ2-7; D perhaps matches TRBD1 (6 bases). The V end was cut by 5 bases, the J end by 0 bases, with 14 bases between. The germline V gene encodes CDR1 MDHEN and CDR2 SYDVKM. The CDR3 is 15 amino acids. CDR3 residues: CASSLTGISSYEQYF. CDR3 nucleotide sequence: TGTGCCAGCAGTCTAACAGGGATCTCCTCCTACGAGCAGTACTTC.

This clone came up once. The chain employs TRBV7-6 and TRBJ2-2; D may match TRBD1 or TRBD2 (7 bases each). The CDR3 totals 15 residues. CDR1 is SGHVS and CDR2 is FNYEAQ in the germline V gene. The V end lost 3 bases, the J end lost 3 bases, and 11 bases lay between the germline ends. Here the CDR3 DNA reads TGTGCCAGCAGCTTTCAGGGGGGGGACACCGGGGAGCTGTTTTTT. Translating it yields CASSFQGGDTGELFF.

This chain uses TRBV7-8 with TRBJ2-1; D is uncertain. This CDR3 is built from 12 residues. Trimming stripped 5 bases from V and 10 bases from J, with 12 bases between. CDR1 is SGHVS and CDR2 is FQNEAQ in the germline V gene. The CDR3 coding sequence is TGTGCCAGCAGCCCTCCTAAGGAGGAGCAGTTCTTC. This translates into CASSPPKEEQFF.

The chain carries TRBV11-1 and TRBJ1-1, with D hard to call. Trimming removed 2 bases from V and 4 bases from J, with 14 bases in between. The CDR3 is made up of 15 amino acids. CDR1 SGHAT and CDR2 FQDESV come from the germline V gene (reference sequence). The DNA for the CDR3 is TGTGCCAGCAGCTTAAGGCTGGGCGAGGGCACTGAAGCTTTCTTT. It codes for CASSLRLGEGTEAFF.

The genes are TRBV11-2 and TRBJ1-3; no firm D call. V lost 5 bases, J lost 3 bases, and 8 bases lay in between. This CDR3 spans 13 amino acids. From germline, CDR1 is SGHAT and CDR2 FQNNGV. For the CDR3, the DNA is TGTGCCAGCAGCGCCCCTCTTGGAAACACCATATATTTT. Its protein product is CASSAPLGNTIYF.

V and J are TRBV11-2 and TRBJ2-1; TRBD2 matches at 8 bases. This CDR3 is built from 17 residues. V was clipped by 2 bases and J by 3 bases; unmatched bases: 9. From germline, CDR1 is SGHAT and CDR2 FQNNGV. CDR3 sequence reads: CASSLLAGQAVYNEQFF. CDR3 DNA: TGTGCCAGCAGCTTACTAGCGGGTCAGGCAGTCTACAATGAGCAGTTCTTC.

The rearrangement links TRBV14 to TRBJ1-3; D remains ambiguous. V lost 3 bases and J lost 0, with 15 bases in between. The CDR3 totals 17 residues. Germline assignment: CDR1 SGHDN and CDR2 FVKESK. CDR3 residues: CASSHRQGPFSGNTIYF. The CDR3 DNA reads TGTGCCAGCAGCCACCGACAAGGCCCCTTCTCTGGAAACACCATATATTTT.

V is TRBV28 and J is TRBJ2-7, with D possibly TRBD2 on 5 matching bases. Germline assignment: CDR1 MDHEN and CDR2 SYDVKM. Trimming shortened V by 9 bases and J by 5 bases, and 20 bases separated the two germline ends. The CDR3 runs 14 residues. The CDR3 sequence: CASDRDLTVHEQYF. The CDR3 DNA reads as TGTGCCAGTGACCGGGATTTGACCGTCCACGAGCAGTACTTC.

The chain combines TRBV7-9 with TRBJ2-7, with 9 bases fitting TRBD1. The V gene end was trimmed by 5 bases and the J gene end by 6 bases; junction bases not matched to a gene: 8. Germline V gives CDR1 SEHNR, CDR2 FQNEAQ (reference sequence). The CDR3 spans 14 residues. The CDR3 here is CASSPDRGSGEQYF. DNA for the CDR3: TGTGCCAGCAGCCCTGACAGGGGGTCGGGCGAGCAGTACTTC.

The V gene is TRBV29-1, the J gene TRBJ2-7; 10 bases map to TRBD2. V was pared by 7 bases and J by 2 bases, with 5 bases of the junction left unmatched. Germline CDR1 reads SQVTM; CDR2 reads ANQGSEA. This CDR3 is built from 13 residues. This CDR3 reads CSAASGGTYEQYF. DNA of the CDR3: TGCAGCGCTGCTAGCGGGGGAACCTACGAGCAGTACTTC.

This chain connects TRBV7-2 to TRBJ2-7, with D perhaps being TRBD1 or TRBD2 (5 bases each). The CDR3 totals 16 residues. V was shortened by 1 base and J by 5 bases, with 18 bases between the two germline ends. CDR1 and CDR2 (germline): SGHTA, FQGNSA. The CDR3 reads CASSLGRGSTGNEQYF. DNA for the CDR3: TGTGCCAGCAGCTTAGGAAGGGGATCTACGGGAAACGAGCAGTACTTC.